This T cell receptor (beta chain) emerged from a study of cytomegalovirus exposure and HLA in healthy donors. Study results and caveats: For most TCR beta V segments, an earlier analysis put the productive rate at about 87% or about 30% of the time. The investigators catalogued 150 to 200 TCR beta chains as cytomegalovirus-associated.

The primer mix had 60 Vbeta and 13 Jbeta primers. Profiled with immunoSEQ multiplex PCR; TCRdb holds only in-frame clones, not every one. Of fewer than 85,000 clones listed, more than 60% were seen once; the top ten hold 4.5% to 7%. V gave up 5 bases and J gave up 8 bases; unmatched junction bases: 6. This CDR3 has 14 residues. Germline CDR1 reads MDHEN; CDR2 reads SYDVKM. On this clone itself: Its target is unknown.

The sequenced sample was PBMCs. This sequence originates from a male donor in good health and CMV-seropositive. This rearrangement joins TRBV28 to TRBJ1-4, with 9 bases fitting TRBD1. The CDR3 loop reads CASSGQGIREKLFF. CDR3 sequence (DNA): TGTGCCAGCAGTGGACAGGGGATACGAGAAAAACTGTTTTTT.